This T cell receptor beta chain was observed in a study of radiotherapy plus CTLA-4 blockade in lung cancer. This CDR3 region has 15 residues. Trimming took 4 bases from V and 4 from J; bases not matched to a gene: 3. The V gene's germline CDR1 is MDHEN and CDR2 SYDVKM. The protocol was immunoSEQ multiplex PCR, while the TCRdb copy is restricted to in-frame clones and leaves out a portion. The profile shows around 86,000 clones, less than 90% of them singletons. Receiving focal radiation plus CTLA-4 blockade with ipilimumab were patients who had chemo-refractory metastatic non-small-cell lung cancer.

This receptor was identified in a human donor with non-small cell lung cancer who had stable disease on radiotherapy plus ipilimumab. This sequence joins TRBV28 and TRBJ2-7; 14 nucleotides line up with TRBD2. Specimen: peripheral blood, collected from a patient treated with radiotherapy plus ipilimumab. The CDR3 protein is CASSSRLAGGYEQYF. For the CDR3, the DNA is TGTGCCAGCAGTTCCAGACTAGCGGGAGGGTACGAGCAGTACTTC.